The clone carrying this T cell receptor (beta chain) was found many times. The sample comes from a study of neurological immune-mediated disorders. This CDR3 spans 16 amino acids. V shed 3 bases and J shed 1 base, with 13 bases lying between them. TCRdb reprocessed the 5' RACE reads with MiXCR, giving one entry per CDR3 protein. This sample has approximately 40,000 distinct CDR3 sequences, with over 9% found just once. The chain joins TRBV12-3 or TRBV12-4 to TRBJ2-1; possible D gene TRBD2, 6 bases. The TCR sequence derives from a woman aged 25 to 45 with HTLV-1-associated myelopathy (HAM/TSP). The material sequenced was PBMCs. The CDR3 reads CASSFQLAVSYNEQFF. The CDR3 DNA is TGTGCCAGCAGTTTCCAACTAGCCGTTTCCTACAATGAGCAGTTCTTC.